These 25 T cell receptor beta chains came from one sample sequenced in a study of cytomegalovirus exposure and HLA in healthy donors. Amplification used 60 Vbeta primers and 13 Jbeta primers. Profiling relied on immunoSEQ multiplex PCR, and the TCRdb table lists in-frame clones only, not all of them. The table for this sample gives roughly 64,000 clones. Sequenced: PBMCs. The receptors were gathered from a young woman in good health and CMV-seronegative.

The chain is built from TRBV5-6 and TRBJ2-7, with D possibly TRBD2 on 5 matching bases. CDR1 is SGHDT and CDR2 is YYEEEE in the germline V gene. This CDR3 spans 14 amino acids. Trimming took 4 bases from V and 3 from J, leaving 14 bases between them. For the CDR3, the DNA is TGTGCCAGCAGCACCGACACCGGGGTCTACGAGCAGTACTTC. This translates into CASSTDTGVYEQYF.

The V and J genes are TRBV7-3 and TRBJ2-1; 13 bases line up with TRBD2. This CDR3 spans 15 amino acids. The J segment lost 9 bases and the V segment lost 4 bases, leaving 6 bases of the junction unmatched. Per germline, CDR1 SGHTA and CDR2 FQGTGA. The CDR3 DNA reads TGTGCCAGCAGCTCGAAGACTAGCGGGAGGAGTGAGCAGTTCTTC. Translated, it gives CASSSKTSGRSEQFF.

This chain joins TRBV4-1 and TRBJ2-5; D possibly corresponds to TRBD2 (6 bases). V lost 6 bases to trimming and J lost 4 bases, with 9 bases between them. Germline CDR1 MGHRA, CDR2 YSYEKL. The CDR3 runs to 12 residues. This chain's CDR3 is CASRPRGETQYF. CDR3 DNA: TGCGCCAGCAGACCGCGGGGAGAGACCCAGTACTTC.

The J gene is TRBJ2-5, the V gene TRBV25-1; TRBD2 might be the D (5 bases). The CDR3 covers 15 residues. Trimming shortened V by 1 base and J by 4 bases, and 13 bases separated the two germline ends. The germline gives CDR1 MGHDK, CDR2 SYGVNS. The CDR3 bases are TGTGCCAGCAGTGAATCCCGGGGTCCCCCAGAGACCCAGTACTTC. Protein: CASSESRGPPETQYF. The variable domain in full, with the rest retrieved from reference TRBV25-1 and TRBJ2-5, is EADIYQTPRYLVIGTGKKITLECSQTMGHDKMYWYQQDPGMELHLIHYSYGVNSTEKGDLSSESTVSRIRTEHFPLTLESARPSHTSQYLCASSESRGPPETQYFGPGTRLLVL.

The gene calls are TRBV14 and TRBJ2-7, with D perhaps matching TRBD1 (6 bases). The germline V and J ends were trimmed by 4 bases and 2 bases, with 12 bases remaining between them. This CDR3 is 14 amino acids long. The germline V gene has CDR1 SGHDN and CDR2 FVKESK. The CDR3 protein is CASSRKQGPYEQYF. In DNA form, the CDR3 reads TGTGCCAGCAGCCGTAAACAGGGTCCCTACGAGCAGTACTTC. The complete variable domain, with remaining parts taken from reference TRBV14 and TRBJ2-7, reads EAGVTQFPSHSVIEKGQTVTLRCDPISGHDNLYWYRRVMGKEIKFLLHFVKESKQDESGMPNNRFLAERTGGTYSTLKVQPAELEDSGVYFCASSRKQGPYEQYFGPGTRLTVT.

This rearrangement joins TRBV19 to TRBJ1-1, with D hard to call. CDR1 and CDR2 from the germline V gene are LNHDA and SQIVND (reference sequence). The V end was cut by 0 bases, the J end by 4 bases, with 15 bases between. The length of the CDR3 is 16 residues. The CDR3 coding sequence is TGTGCCAGTAGTATAGACTCATCGCCAAGGAGCACTGAAGCTTTCTTT. Residues: CASSIDSSPRSTEAFF.

The J gene is TRBJ2-7, the V gene TRBV19; the match to TRBD1 covers 8 bases. V gave up 3 bases and J gave up 4 bases; unmatched junction bases: 11. The CDR3 runs 16 residues. From germline, CDR1 is LNHDA and CDR2 SQIVND (reference sequence). Here the CDR3 DNA reads TGTGCCAGTAGTATCCCACCGGGACAGGTCGGGTACGAGCAGTACTTC. It is translated as CASSIPPGQVGYEQYF.

This rearrangement joins TRBV2 to TRBJ1-1, with a weak D call TRBD1 (5 bases). Germline V CDR1 and CDR2: SNHLY, FYNNEI. This CDR3 has 12 amino acids. Trimming removed 3 bases at V and 6 bases at J, with 8 bases between. The CDR3 DNA reads as TGTGCCAGCAGTGACTTGACAGCTGAAGCTTTCTTT. This gives the protein CASSDLTAEAFF.

The chain recombines TRBV15 with TRBJ2-1, with 10 bases fitting TRBD2. Losses at the gene ends were 0 bases for V and 8 bases for J; bases not matched to a gene: 10. The CDR3 length is 17 residues. Germline-derived CDR1 and CDR2 are LNHNV and YYDKDF (reference sequence). CDR3 nucleotide sequence: TGTGCCACCAGCAGAGATGCCCTAGCGGGAGTTGGCGATGAGCAGTTCTTC. Translated: CATSRDALAGVGDEQFF.

The chain is built from TRBV25-1 and TRBJ2-1, with TRBD1 matching over 9 bases. V lost 7 bases and J lost 2; bases outside the gene matches: 3. Germline assignment: CDR1 MGHDK and CDR2 SYGVNS. The CDR3 is made up of 14 amino acids. CDR3 sequence: CASTGTGPYNEQFF. As DNA, the CDR3 is TGTGCCAGCACCGGGACAGGGCCCTACAATGAGCAGTTCTTC.

The chain is built from TRBV29-1 and TRBJ2-7; 8 bases align to TRBD2. Germline V lookup: CDR1 SQVTM, CDR2 ANQGSEA. The CDR3 consists of 14 residues. After removal of 1 base from V and 2 bases from J, the junction contained 4 bases not matched to a gene. The CDR3 sequence is CSVEGSGSPYEQYF. CDR3 in DNA: TGCAGCGTTGAAGGAAGCGGGAGTCCCTACGAGCAGTACTTC.

The chain combines TRBV2 with TRBJ2-1; 11 nucleotides line up with TRBD2. Germline assignment: CDR1 SNHLY and CDR2 FYNNEI. This CDR3 spans 19 amino acids. V lost 4 bases and J lost 8; bases outside the gene matches: 19. This CDR3 is CASSVGSLLAGVEIHEQFF. The CDR3 DNA reads TGTGCCAGCAGTGTTGGCAGCCTACTAGCGGGAGTTGAAATCCATGAGCAGTTCTTC. The full variable domain, completed using reference TRBV2 and TRBJ2-1, is EPEVTQTPSHQVTQMGQEVILRCVPISNHLYFYWYRQILGQKVEFLVSFYNNEISEKSEIFDDQFSVERPDGSNFTLKIRSTKLEDSAMYFCASSVGSLLAGVEIHEQFFGPGTRLTVL.

The rearrangement uses TRBV30 and TRBJ2-2; 8 nucleotides line up with TRBD1. The length of the CDR3 is 13 residues. V was clipped by 5 bases and J by 4 bases; unmatched bases: 3. Looked up from germline, CDR1 is GTSNPN and CDR2 is SVGIG (reference sequence). The CDR3 protein is CAWGQGGTGELFF. The DNA for the CDR3 is TGTGCCTGGGGACAGGGTGGCACCGGGGAGCTGTTTTTT.

Points on this clone: An end of the junction does not agree with germline; a read error may underlie this. The V and J genes are TRBV4-1 and TRBJ1-3; D is possibly TRBD1 (5 bases). The CDR3 consists of 18 residues. Per germline, CDR1 MGHRA and CDR2 YSYEKL. The CDR3, as DNA: TGCGCCAGCAGCCAAGTCGCTAACAGGCTAGACTCTGGAAACAACATATATTTT. Translating it yields CASSQVANRLDSGNNIYF.

The chain uses TRBV10-3 and TRBJ1-2; TRBD1 aligns across 8 bases. The ends lost 6 bases at V and 3 bases at J; junction bases unmatched: 9. Germline V lookup: CDR1 ENHRY, CDR2 SYGVKD. This CDR3 comprises 15 residues. The chain's CDR3 is CAISGQGGWDYGYTF. The CDR3, as DNA: TGTGCCATCAGCGGACAGGGCGGTTGGGACTATGGCTACACCTTC.

This chain connects TRBV11-3 to TRBJ2-2; D call uncertain. V lost 1 base, J lost 3 bases, and 9 bases lay in between. The germline CDR1 and CDR2 sequences are SGHNT and YENEEA. This CDR3 has 15 residues. CDR3 nucleotides: TGTGCCAGCAGCTTAGTATATCGGGACACCGGGGAGCTGTTTTTT. Translating it yields CASSLVYRDTGELFF.

The genes are TRBV25-1 and TRBJ1-2; D remains ambiguous. This CDR3 has 13 amino acids. V shed 6 bases and J shed 7 bases, with 15 bases lying between them. Looked up from germline, CDR1 is MGHDK and CDR2 is SYGVNS. The CDR3 bases are TGTGCCAGCAGGAGGATAGGAGAAGGTGGCTACACCTTC. This translates into CASRRIGEGGYTF.

The CDR3 loop reads CASSLQGANEQYF. CDR3 coding DNA: TGTGCCAGCAGCTTGCAGGGGGCGAACGAGCAGTACTTC. The rearrangement uses TRBV5-6 and TRBJ2-7; 8 bases are a match to TRBD1. There are 13 residues in the CDR3. CDR1 is SGHDT and CDR2 is YYEEEE in the germline V gene. V was pared by 1 base and J by 5 bases, with 2 bases of the junction left unmatched.

The rearrangement joins TRBV6-1 to TRBJ2-7; 8 nucleotides agree with TRBD1. The V segment lost 11 bases and the J segment 1 base; nucleotides outside the gene matches: 7. CDR1 is MNHNS and CDR2 is SASEGT in the germline V gene. The CDR3 sequence is 13 residues long. The CDR3 reads CAGSGTGSYEQYF. CDR3 sequence (DNA): TGTGCCGGGTCCGGGACAGGATCCTACGAGCAGTACTTC.

The V gene is TRBV9, the J gene TRBJ2-6; TRBD2 aligns across 8 bases. CDR3 length equals 17 residues. The ends lost 5 bases at V and 0 bases at J; junction bases unmatched: 7. Germline lookup yields CDR1 SGDLS and CDR2 YYNGEE. CDR3 sequence reads: CASSTAGVLSGANVLTF. The CDR3 DNA reads TGTGCCAGCAGTACAGCGGGGGTCCTCTCTGGGGCCAACGTCCTGACTTTC. The full variable domain, rest sourced from reference TRBV9 and TRBJ2-6, is DSGVTQTPKHLITATGQRVTLRCSPRSGDLSVYWYQQSLDQGLQFLIQYYNGEERAKGNILERFSAQQFPDLHSELNLSSLELGDSALYFCASSTAGVLSGANVLTFGAGSRLTVL.

The chain is built from TRBV7-3 and TRBJ1-2, with D uncertain. Germline CDR1 is SGHTA and CDR2 is FQGTGA. The V end was cut by 3 bases, the J end by 1 base, with 15 bases between. The CDR3 has 16 residues. DNA of the CDR3: TGTGCCAGCAGCTTCGACCCAGAGGGTCTTAACTATGGCTACACCTTC. Its protein is CASSFDPEGLNYGYTF.

This chain joins TRBV10-3 and TRBJ2-7; possibly TRBD1 for D (6 bases). Germline V gene data show CDR1 as ENHRY and CDR2 as SYGVKD. The CDR3 runs 12 residues. V dropped 10 bases and J dropped 2 bases, with 12 bases sitting between them. The CDR3 sequence: CASRGQTYEQYF. The CDR3 DNA is TGTGCCAGCCGAGGACAGACCTACGAGCAGTACTTC.

The J gene is TRBJ1-5, the V gene TRBV28; D unclear. The ends were cut back, 6 bases at V and 4 bases at J, with 7 bases in the middle. The germline V gene encodes CDR1 MDHEN and CDR2 SYDVKM. CDR3 length: 12 amino acids. The CDR3 bases are TGTGCCAGCAGGTCTGTTAATCAGCCCCAGCATTTT. This translates into CASRSVNQPQHF. Complete variable domain (other parts from reference TRBV28 and TRBJ1-5): DVKVTQSSRYLVKRTGEKVFLECVQDMDHENMFWYRQDPGLGLRLIYFSYDVKMKEKGDIPEGYSVSREKKERFSLILESASTNQTSMYLCASRSVNQPQHFGDGTRLSIL.

V and J are TRBV25-1 and TRBJ2-7, with 9 bases matching TRBD1. Trimming took 2 bases from V and 4 from J; bases not matched to a gene: 3. Germline CDR1 and CDR2: MGHDK and SYGVNS. This CDR3 spans 14 amino acids. The CDR3 reads CASSEGDREYEQYF. The CDR3 bases are TGTGCCAGCAGTGAAGGGGACAGGGAATACGAGCAGTACTTC.

The rearrangement uses TRBV18 and TRBJ2-7; 8 positions match TRBD1. Germline V gives CDR1 KGHSH, CDR2 LQKENI. The V gene end was trimmed by 4 bases and the J gene end by 0 bases; junction bases not matched to a gene: 2. The CDR3 is made up of 14 amino acids. This CDR3 reads CASSRTGGSYEQYF. CDR3 nucleotide sequence: TGTGCCAGCTCACGAACAGGGGGCTCCTACGAGCAGTACTTC.